Listed here are 21 T cell receptor beta chains from one sample, sequenced in a study of blood T cell repertoires in COVID-19. Libraries were prepared by immunoSEQ multiplex PCR; TCRdb keeps only in-frame clonotypes and omits some of them. The repertoire consists of roughly 230,000 clones, with about 88% occurring once and the leading ten covering 6.6%. Sequenced input: PBMCs or T cells enriched from blood (not recorded which). Receptors originate from a woman in her forties or fifties who had been exposed to COVID-19.

In this sample, this clone turned up once. The chain uses TRBV28 and TRBJ1-1, with 7 bases lining up with TRBD1. The CDR3 covers 12 residues. Germline V CDR1 and CDR2: MDHEN, SYDVKM. With 5 bases clipped from V and 9 bases from J, the junction kept 6 bases outside the gene matches. The CDR3 nucleotides are TGTGCCAGCAGTCAGACGGGACAGAAAGCTTTCTTT. It codes for CASSQTGQKAFF.

The J gene is TRBJ1-3, the V gene TRBV6-5; D remains unclear. CDR3 length equals 11 residues. Trimming shortened V by 11 bases and J by 7 bases, and 12 bases separated the two germline ends. CDR1 is MNHEY and CDR2 is SVGAGI in the germline V gene. The CDR3 nucleotides are TGTGCCGCAGGAACATTCAACACCATATATTTT. Protein product: CAAGTFNTIYF.

The chain combines TRBV2 with TRBJ1-2; tentative D call: TRBD1 (5 bases). In germline, CDR1 is SNHLY, CDR2 FYNNEI. CDR3 length: 15 amino acids. Trimming stripped 0 bases from V and 4 bases from J, with 12 bases between. This CDR3 is CASSEAGRGGYGYTF. In DNA form, the CDR3 reads TGTGCCAGCAGTGAAGCCGGGAGGGGCGGCTATGGCTACACCTTC.

The chain uses TRBV2 and TRBJ2-7; 7 bases are a match to TRBD2. Germline V CDR1 and CDR2: SNHLY, FYNNEI. The V segment lost 8 bases and the J segment 4 bases; nucleotides outside the gene matches: 5. The CDR3 extends over 12 amino acids. The CDR3 DNA reads as TGTGCCAGCCGGGGGGACCAGTACGAGCAGTACTTC. Translating it yields CASRGDQYEQYF.

J is TRBJ1-2 and V is TRBV9; D gene uncertain. Looked up from germline, CDR1 is SGDLS and CDR2 is YYNGEE. V lost 0 bases to trimming and J lost 1 base, with 7 bases between them. The CDR3 is made up of 14 amino acids. CDR3 bases: TGTGCCAGCAGCGTAGATGAGGGTAACTATGGCTACACCTTC. This encodes CASSVDEGNYGYTF. The variable domain in full, completed from reference TRBV9 and TRBJ1-2, reads DSGVTQTPKHLITATGQRVTLRCSPRSGDLSVYWYQQSLDQGLQFLIQYYNGEERAKGNILERFSAQQFPDLHSELNLSSLELGDSALYFCASSVDEGNYGYTFGSGTRLTVV.

This chain uses TRBV5-6 with TRBJ2-3; TRBD2 might be the D (6 bases). CDR1 is SGHDT and CDR2 is YYEEEE in the germline V gene. Trimming took off 5 bases at V and 6 bases at J, with 16 bases between the two ends. There are 14 residues in the CDR3. CDR3 sequence: CASSFTGGSDTQYF. The CDR3 DNA reads as TGTGCCAGCAGTTTCACAGGAGGGTCGGATACGCAGTATTTT.

The gene calls are TRBV7-8 and TRBJ2-1, with D possibly being TRBD1 (5 bases). The CDR3 is 15 residues long. The germline V and J ends were trimmed by 5 bases and 7 bases, with 18 bases remaining between them. Germline V lookup: CDR1 SGHVS, CDR2 FQNEAQ. DNA for the CDR3: TGTGCCAGCAGCCCAGGGTTGGGGAAAGGGAATGAGCAGTTCTTC. It yields the protein CASSPGLGKGNEQFF.

This clone occurred many times. The chain combines TRBV29-1 with TRBJ1-3, with D uncertain. V was clipped by 6 bases and J by 2 bases, with 14 bases between them. The CDR3 is 14 residues long. In germline, CDR1 is SQVTM, CDR2 ANQGSEA. CDR3 in DNA: TGCAGCGTACGCCCAGCAGAGGCTGGAAACACCATATATTTT. This encodes CSVRPAEAGNTIYF.

The CDR3 DNA reads TGCGCCAGCAGCTTTGACTCAGGAGGGGCACCCCTCCACTTT. Its translation: CASSFDSGGAPLHF. The J gene is TRBJ1-6, the V gene TRBV5-1; TRBD1 is a possible D gene (5 bases). The CDR3 contains 14 residues. Between the trimmed V and J ends, which lost 2 bases and 11 bases, there was a span of 14 bases. Germline V gene lookup returns CDR1 SGHRS and CDR2 YFSETQ.

The rearrangement joins TRBV27 to TRBJ1-6; D is unclear. Trimming removed 0 bases from V and 7 bases from J, with 7 bases in between. Germline V lookup: CDR1 MNHEY, CDR2 SMNVEV (reference sequence). The CDR3 is 14 residues long. Written as DNA, the CDR3 is TGTGCCAGCAGTTTATCGGCCCGCAATTCACCCCTCCACTTT. Amino acid sequence: CASSLSARNSPLHF.

The V call is TRBV7-9, the J call TRBJ2-6, with D hard to call. The germline V gene encodes CDR1 SEHNR and CDR2 FQNEAQ (reference sequence). V lost 2 bases and J 4 bases, leaving 6 bases between the germline ends. The CDR3 length is 14 residues. Written as DNA, the CDR3 is TGTGCCAGCAGCTTACCGCGAGGGGCCAACGTCCTGACTTTC. It yields the protein CASSLPRGANVLTF.

This clone was observed a few times. The V gene is TRBV7-9, the J gene TRBJ2-7, with TRBD2 matching over 7 bases. The CDR3 sequence is 13 residues long. V lost 8 bases and J lost 1; bases outside the gene matches: 5. From germline, CDR1 is SEHNR and CDR2 FQNEAQ (reference sequence). The DNA for the CDR3 is TGTGCCAGCCGCAGCGGGGAATCCTACGAGCAGTACTTC. Its translation is CASRSGESYEQYF.

The chain employs TRBV5-1 and TRBJ2-1; 8 nucleotides align to TRBD1. Germline V CDR1 and CDR2: SGHRS, YFSETQ. Trimming at V came to 1 base and at J to 5 bases, leaving 2 bases not matched to a gene. The CDR3 contains 14 residues. CDR3 sequence: CASSLRQGNNEQFF. CDR3 DNA: TGCGCCAGCAGCTTGAGACAGGGGAACAATGAGCAGTTCTTC.

The genes are TRBV9 and TRBJ1-3; D gene ambiguous. The V and J ends lost 0 bases and 0 bases respectively, with 7 bases between them. This CDR3 comprises 15 residues. CDR1 is SGDLS, CDR2 YYNGEE, per germline. The CDR3 bases are TGTGCCAGCAGCGTAGTTCCAGACTCTGGAAACACCATATATTTT. It encodes CASSVVPDSGNTIYF.

This chain connects TRBV5-4 to TRBJ2-5; 13 nucleotides agree with TRBD2. The CDR3 has 17 residues. In germline, CDR1 is SGHNT, CDR2 YYREEE (reference sequence). J gave up 7 bases and V 5 bases, and 14 bases lay outside the gene matches. CDR3: CASSPDLGLAGAGTQYF. The CDR3 DNA reads TGTGCCAGCAGTCCCGACCTAGGACTAGCGGGGGCGGGGACCCAGTACTTC.

This chain links TRBV28 with TRBJ1-5, with 7 nucleotides matching TRBD1. This CDR3 region has 16 residues. Per germline, CDR1 MDHEN and CDR2 SYDVKM. Trimming took 3 bases from V and 7 from J; bases not matched to a gene: 12. The CDR3 sequence: CASSFPPTGTGQPQHF. The CDR3 DNA follows: TGTGCCAGCAGTTTTCCCCCGACAGGGACTGGACAGCCCCAGCATTTT.

This chain joins TRBV24-1 and TRBJ1-1; a weak D match, TRBD1 (5 bases). This CDR3 is built from 13 residues. The germline V gene has CDR1 KGHDR and CDR2 SFDVKD. Trimming took off 2 bases at V and 6 bases at J, with 9 bases between the two ends. The CDR3 sequence: CATSDSWGAEAFF. The DNA of the CDR3 is TGTGCCACCAGTGATTCTTGGGGGGCTGAAGCTTTCTTT.

The chain uses TRBV6-2 or TRBV6-3 and TRBJ2-1; the D gene is possibly TRBD1 (5 bases). Germline V gives CDR1 MNHEY, CDR2 SVGEGT. This CDR3 region has 13 residues. V was pared by 5 bases and J by 7 bases, with 12 bases between. The CDR3 coding sequence is TGTGCCAGCAGTCCCAGGGCCCTAAATGAGCAGTTCTTC. It yields the protein CASSPRALNEQFF.

In its sample, this clone was seen once. The chain is built from TRBV19 and TRBJ1-2; D is unresolved. Trimming took 3 bases from V and 8 from J, leaving 19 bases between them. The CDR3 consists of 15 residues. Germline values: CDR1 LNHDA, CDR2 SQIVND (reference sequence). Here the CDR3 DNA reads TGTGCCAGTAGTATCCTTCTCGGGAGTTATCGCGGCTACACCTTC. It translates to CASSILLGSYRGYTF.

V and J are TRBV6-2 or TRBV6-3 and TRBJ2-7; D possibly corresponds to TRBD1 (5 bases). Between the trimmed V and J ends, which lost 6 bases and 6 bases, there was a span of 33 bases. Germline assignment: CDR1 MNHEY and CDR2 SVGEGT. The CDR3 totals 19 residues. This CDR3 is CASSNPKPGRVQIDGEQYF. The CDR3 nucleotides read TGTGCCAGCAGCAACCCGAAGCCTGGCAGGGTTCAGATCGATGGCGAGCAGTACTTC.

V and J are TRBV7-2 and TRBJ1-1; D is undetermined. The V gene's germline CDR1 is SGHTA and CDR2 FQGNSA. The CDR3 is 13 amino acids. Trimming took off 3 bases at V and 8 bases at J, with 13 bases between the two ends. The DNA for the CDR3 is TGTGCCAGCAGCTTCTGGGCAGGTAGAGAAGCTTTCTTT. This encodes CASSFWAGREAFF.